This TCR beta chain was profiled in a study of blood T cell repertoires in COVID-19. Sequencing was performed with immunoSEQ multiplex PCR; in TCRdb, only in-frame clones are kept and a portion is missing. This sample has about 68,000 clones, with around nine tenths found just once. Germline loops: CDR1 SGHTA, CDR2 FQGNSA. CDR3 size: 16 residues. V dropped 0 bases and J dropped 8; count of bases not matched to a gene: 11. This clone appeared a single time. This chain joins TRBV7-2 and TRBJ1-2; 8 nucleotides agree with TRBD1. The clonotype comes from a human donor in a cohort sampled during active COVID-19. What was sequenced was peripheral blood. The CDR3 sequence is CASSLATGVLAWGYTF. The CDR3 region has the DNA TGTGCCAGCAGCTTAGCGACAGGGGTCTTAGCCTGGGGCTACACCTTC.